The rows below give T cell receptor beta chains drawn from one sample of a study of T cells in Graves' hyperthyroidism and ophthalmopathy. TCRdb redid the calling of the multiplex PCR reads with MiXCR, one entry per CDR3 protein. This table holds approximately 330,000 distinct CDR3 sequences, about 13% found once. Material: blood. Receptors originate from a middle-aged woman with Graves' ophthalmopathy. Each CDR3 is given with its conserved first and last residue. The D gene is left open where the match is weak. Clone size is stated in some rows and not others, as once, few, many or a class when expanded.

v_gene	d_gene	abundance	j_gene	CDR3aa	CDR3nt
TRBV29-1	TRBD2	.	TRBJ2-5	CSVAGGGETQYF	TGCAGCGTTGCGGGGGGGGGAGAGACCCAGTACTTC
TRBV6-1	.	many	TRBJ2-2	CASRRGSLTGELFF	TGTGCCAGCAGGCGAGGGTCACTCACCGGGGAGCTGTTTTTT
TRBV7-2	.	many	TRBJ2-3	CASSLSWRASTDTQYF	TGTGCCAGCAGCTTATCGTGGAGGGCCAGCACAGATACGCAGTATTTT
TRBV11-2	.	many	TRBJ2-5	CASSSEAISGPQETQYF	TGTGCCAGCAGCTCTGAGGCGATCAGCGGGCCTCAAGAGACCCAGTACTTC
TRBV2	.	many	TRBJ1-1	CASRAGPLEAFF	TGTGCCAGCAGAGCCGGGCCGTTAGAAGCTTTCTTT
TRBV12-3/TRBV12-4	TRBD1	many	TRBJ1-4	CASRRDRETNEKLFF	TGTGCCAGCAGACGGGACAGGGAGACTAATGAAAAACTGTTTTTT
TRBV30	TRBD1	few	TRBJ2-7	CAWAGGAYEQYF	TGTGCCTGGGCAGGGGGTGCCTACGAGCAGTACTTC
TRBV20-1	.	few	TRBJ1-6	CSARDWGGNSPLHF	TGCAGTGCTAGAGATTGGGGCGGCAATTCACCCCTCCACTTT
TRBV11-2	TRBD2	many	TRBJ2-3	CASSTWTSGASTDTQYF	TGTGCCAGCAGCACCTGGACTAGCGGGGCTAGCACAGATACGCAGTATTTT
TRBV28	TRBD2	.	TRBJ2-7	CASLGSGSSYEQYF	TGTGCCAGCCTGGGGAGCGGGAGCTCCTACGAGCAGTACTTC
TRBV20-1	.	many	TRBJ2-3	CSLRQTTDTQYF	TGCAGCCTTCGACAGACCACAGATACGCAGTATTTT
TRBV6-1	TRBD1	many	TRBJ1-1	CASRTGATEAFF	TGTGCCAGCAGAACAGGGGCCACTGAAGCTTTCTTT
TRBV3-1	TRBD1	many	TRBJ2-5	CASSQGDRGRETQYF	TGTGCCAGCAGTCAAGGGGACAGGGGAAGGGAGACCCAGTACTTC